This T cell receptor beta chain was identified in a study of T cell responses to AZD1222 COVID-19 vaccine. Findings of the study overall: Clonal diversity may have been underestimated in mostly white British donors.

Concerning this clone: Its antigen is unknown.

The CDR3 runs to 14 residues. V dropped 1 base and J dropped 13 bases, with 14 bases sitting between them. Germline V gene data show CDR1 as LGHDT and CDR2 as YNNKEL (reference sequence). The repertoire was sequenced with immunoSEQ multiplex PCR; TCRdb's copy has only in-frame clones and lacks some. This table has around 110,000 clones, 92% appearing once. This chain links TRBV3-1 (or the pseudogene TRBV3-2) with TRBJ1-6; D might be TRBD1 (6 bases). The clonotype comes from an adult who received the AZD1222 COVID-19 vaccine. The input for sequencing was peripheral blood, taken 28 days after the second AZD1222 dose. The CDR3 DNA follows: TGTGCCAGCAGCCAAGGTCTGGGTGGGGGCCCCCTCCACTTT. As protein: CASSQGLGGGPLHF.